This T cell receptor (beta chain) was captured in a study of post-analysis software for immune sequencing data. Whole-study context: In terms of disease course, relapsing-remitting, secondary progressive and progressive-relapsing multiple sclerosis were included. Findings of the study overall: In patients, about 5 TRBV segments were more frequent than in controls, with TRBV5-6, TRBV5-1 and TRBV20-1 among them.

Germline V lookup: CDR1 SGHAT, CDR2 FQNNGV. There are 16 residues in the CDR3. J was trimmed by 5 bases and V by 5 bases; bases with no gene match: 15. As concerns this clonotype: Its antigen is undetermined.

Tagging with unique molecular identifiers was a feature of the TCR beta cDNA libraries. Each CDR3 protein is one row after TCRdb ran MiXCR on the PCR reads. The sample has about 200,000 distinct CDR3 sequences, roughly 28% seen once. Sequenced sample: blood. The rearrangement uses TRBV11-2 and TRBJ2-7, with TRBD1 identical over 7 bases. The clonotype was recovered from a girl aged 2 to 17 with multiple sclerosis. The CDR3 DNA sequence: TGTGCCAGCAGCAAGGGGGCAGGGGTAGGCATGCACGAGCAGTACTTC. It yields the protein CASSKGAGVGMHEQYF.